Detailed here is one T cell receptor (beta chain). Its antigen is unidentified. TCRdb re-called the reads through MiXCR, storing one row per CDR3 protein. The table has around 200,000 distinct CDR3 sequences, 35% to 45% seen once; the top ten hold 59%. The sample belongs to a study of T cell repertoires in cytomegalovirus infection. The study's findings and limits: Identification of carriers of CMV plus the relevant HLA was achieved through cumulative public TCR beta family frequency.

The CDR3 is made up of 16 amino acids. Germline V gives CDR1 DFQATT, CDR2 SNEGSKA (reference sequence). Trimming took 3 bases from V and 3 from J, leaving 17 bases between them. The starting material was CD8+ T cells from cultured PBMCs, obtained from culture after CMV antigen stimulation. The chain carries TRBV20-1 and TRBJ1-4; D gene ambiguous. The sequence was collected from a human donor in good health (CMV status not recorded). Some clones in this sample may be carry-over from other donors' samples. The CDR3 DNA reads as TGCAGTGCTAGTTTCATCGGGGAATCGGCTAATGAAAAACTGTTTTTT. Translation gives CSASFIGESANEKLFF.